Below, 17 T cell receptor beta chains from the same sample are listed, as sequenced in a study of early T cells in non-severe SARS-CoV-2 infection. TCRdb reanalysed the 5' RACE reads using MiXCR and keeps one entry per CDR3 protein. The data show 100,000 to 130,000 distinct CDR3 sequences, 11% seen once. Sample: whole blood. The source is an adult who was a healthcare worker with PCR-confirmed SARS-CoV-2 infection or an uninfected control (not recorded which).

V gene TRBV21-1 combines with J gene TRBJ2-1; TRBD2 reflects the table's D call only, with no check against the DNA. TRBV21-1 is a documented pseudogene. CDR3 size: 15 residues. The CDR3 spells CASSKGLAGGNEQFF. CDR3 DNA: TGTGCCAGCAGCAAGGGACTAGCGGGAGGCAATGAGCAGTTCTTC.

The chain is built from TRBV29-1 and TRBJ2-1; the match to TRBD2 covers 11 bases. Trimming took 1 base from V and 5 from J; bases not matched to a gene: 10. The CDR3 loop spans 17 amino acids. CDR1 and CDR2 (germline): SQVTM, ANQGSEA. The CDR3 bases are TGCAGCGTTGAAGCCGGATCTAGCGGGAGGCGCGACAATGAGCAGTTCTTC. It specifies CSVEAGSSGRRDNEQFF.

This clonotype showed up just a few times. This chain connects TRBV10-3 to TRBJ2-3; the match to TRBD2 covers 7 bases. The CDR3 runs 15 residues. V lost 3 bases to trimming and J lost 4 bases; unmatched junction nucleotides: 7. Per the germline V gene, CDR1 is ENHRY and CDR2 is SYGVKD. Written as DNA, the CDR3 is TGTGCCATCAGTGACGGGAGGCGAGTGGCAGATACGCAGTATTTT. This sequence encodes CAISDGRRVADTQYF.

The V and J genes are TRBV29-1 and TRBJ2-5; 12 bases map to TRBD2. This CDR3 is built from 13 residues. The ends lost 7 bases at V and 4 bases at J; junction bases unmatched: 4. CDR1 and CDR2 from the germline V gene are SQVTM and ANQGSEA. This CDR3 reads CSAGTSGSETQYF. DNA of the CDR3: TGCAGCGCCGGGACTAGCGGGTCAGAGACCCAGTACTTC.

This clonotype came up a few times. The chain is built from TRBV7-6 and TRBJ2-2; the D gene is possibly TRBD2 (5 bases). The V end lost 1 base, the J end lost 3 bases, and 15 bases lay between the germline ends. The CDR3 length is 17 residues. Germline V gene lookup returns CDR1 SGHVS and CDR2 FNYEAQ. The CDR3 nucleotides are TGTGCCAGCAGCTTAGGGAGGCTCCGCTCATACACCGGGGAGCTGTTTTTT. Translation gives CASSLGRLRSYTGELFF.

The V and J genes are TRBV10-2 and TRBJ2-2; D not certain. V gave up 4 bases and J gave up 2 bases, with 5 bases separating them. The CDR3 totals 13 residues. The germline CDR1 and CDR2 sequences are WSHSY and SAAADI. CDR3 protein: CASSGHNTGELFF. CDR3 bases: TGCGCCAGCAGTGGACACAACACCGGGGAGCTGTTTTTT.

Ten or more counts support this clonotype. This chain joins TRBV12-3 or TRBV12-4 and TRBJ2-3, with 10 bases that match TRBD1. The length of the CDR3 is 16 residues. V lost 5 bases to trimming and J lost 1 base; unmatched junction nucleotides: 6. The CDR3 DNA reads TGTGCCAGCAGTGGGATTGGGACAGGGGGCACAGATACGCAGTATTTT. Its translation is CASSGIGTGGTDTQYF.

The table lists this clonotype with many counts. J is TRBJ2-1 and V is TRBV12-3 or TRBV12-4; 8 nucleotides align to TRBD2. Trimming removed 7 bases from V and 9 bases from J; junction bases left unmatched: 11. The CDR3 sequence is 14 residues long. The CDR3 region is CASITGTRVGEQFF. The CDR3 bases are TGTGCCAGCATTACCGGGACTAGGGTTGGTGAGCAGTTCTTC.

This clonotype has just a few counts. This chain connects TRBV6-6 to TRBJ2-5; 13 positions agree with TRBD2. The V gene's germline CDR1 is MNHNY and CDR2 SVGAGI (reference sequence). V dropped 6 bases and J dropped 2; count of bases not matched to a gene: 3. The CDR3 has 15 amino acids. DNA for the CDR3: TGTGCCAGCAGAAGGACTAGCGGGAGACAAGAGACCCAGTACTTC. Translating it yields CASRRTSGRQETQYF.

This clonotype showed up just a few times. The V gene is TRBV6-5, the J gene TRBJ2-5, with D possibly being TRBD2 (5 bases). The germline V and J ends were trimmed by 6 bases and 4 bases, with 9 bases remaining between them. The CDR3 is made up of 12 amino acids. Germline loops: CDR1 MNHEY, CDR2 SVGAGI. CDR3 loop: CASRPRAETQYF. The CDR3 nucleotides are TGTGCCAGCAGGCCGAGGGCAGAGACCCAGTACTTC.

CDR3 bases: TGTGCCAGCAGCACGGGACAGGGGGTCGGACTAATAGCGGGTCCCATCCCGAATGAGCAGTTCTTC. Translated: CASSTGQGVGLIAGPIPNEQFF. The V call is TRBV5-6, the J call TRBJ2-1, with 11 bases identical to TRBD1. J gave up 7 bases and V 4 bases, and 28 bases lay outside the gene matches. Germline V lookup: CDR1 SGHDT, CDR2 YYEEEE. The CDR3 consists of 22 residues.

The J gene is TRBJ2-5, the V gene TRBV7-6, with D hard to call. Between the trimmed V and J ends, which lost 1 base and 5 bases, there was a span of 20 bases. CDR1 and CDR2 (germline): SGHVS, FNYEAQ. The length of the CDR3 is 17 residues. This chain's CDR3 is CASSLVSPRTPGETQYF. CDR3 coding DNA: TGTGCCAGCAGCTTAGTATCCCCCCGGACCCCGGGCGAGACCCAGTACTTC.

There are a few counts of this clonotype. The chain links TRBV14 to TRBJ2-5; unclear D gene. Per the germline V gene, CDR1 is SGHDN and CDR2 is FVKESK. V dropped 0 bases and J dropped 5 bases, with 10 bases sitting between them. There are 14 residues in the CDR3. The CDR3 reads CASSQDDIIETQYF. CDR3 coding DNA: TGTGCCAGCAGCCAAGATGACATTATTGAGACCCAGTACTTC.

The chain uses TRBV27 and TRBJ2-7; weak D call: TRBD1 (5 bases). Trimming shortened V by 6 bases and J by 4 bases, and 13 bases separated the two germline ends. Per germline, CDR1 MNHEY and CDR2 SMNVEV (reference sequence). The CDR3 length is 13 residues. CDR3 DNA sequence: TGTGCCAGCAGCCCCGCTCCAGGGTACGAGCAGTACTTC. Residues: CASSPAPGYEQYF.

This clonotype was observed a few times. This chain uses TRBV24-1 with TRBJ2-1; TRBD2 might be the D (7 bases). The germline CDR1 and CDR2 sequences are KGHDR and SFDVKD. V lost 4 bases, J lost 4 bases, and 19 bases lay in between. The CDR3 runs to 17 residues. The CDR3 nucleotides read TGTGCCACCAGTGACCCCTCCCGGACTAGGGGGTACAATGAGCAGTTCTTC. This sequence encodes CATSDPSRTRGYNEQFF.

This clonotype appeared a few times. The chain combines TRBV20-1 with TRBJ2-7; 8 positions match TRBD2. This CDR3 comprises 18 residues. CDR1 and CDR2 (germline): DFQATT, SNEGSKA (reference sequence). V lost 2 bases and J lost 0; bases outside the gene matches: 15. CDR3 DNA sequence: TGCAGTGCTAGATCGGGGACAATTAGCGGGGCGTACTCCTACGAGCAGTACTTC. Protein: CSARSGTISGAYSYEQYF.

This clonotype showed up many times. This sequence joins TRBV29-1 and TRBJ1-1; D remains unclear. V lost 4 bases and J 0 bases, leaving 9 bases between the germline ends. The CDR3 runs 13 residues. Germline loops: CDR1 SQVTM, CDR2 ANQGSEA. CDR3 loop: CSVVGVMNTEAFF. The CDR3 DNA is TGCAGCGTTGTTGGAGTCATGAACACTGAAGCTTTCTTT.